These T cell receptor beta chains were read from a single sample in a study of PD-L1 blockade in urothelial cancer. Clones were read by immunoSEQ multiplex PCR, and TCRdb kept only the in-frame ones, dropping some. The sample has some 75,000 clones; more than 85% are singletons. Here the sequenced sample was PBMCs, taken around atezolizumab (anti-PD-L1) treatment. Every receptor here comes from a woman older than 75 with urothelial cancer. CDR3s leave out the opening cysteine and the closing phenylalanine or tryptophan. Each record gives: V gene, J gene, CDR3 protein.

V: TRBV28; J: TRBJ2-3; CDR3: ASSSLGSGRTDTQY
V: TRBV20-1; J: TRBJ2-7; CDR3: SARGSYEQY
V: TRBV5-4; J: TRBJ1-1; CDR3: ASSLSLQNTEAF
V: TRBV25-1; J: TRBJ2-7; CDR3: ASSRVYEQY
V: TRBV6-1; J: TRBJ1-1; CDR3: ASNLRGTEAF
V: TRBV5-4; J: TRBJ1-1; CDR3: ASSHGTQLSEAF
V: TRBV6-6; J: TRBJ1-1; CDR3: ASSYRQDEAF
V: TRBV18; J: TRBJ2-2; CDR3: ASSPRLAGTTGELF
V: TRBV28; J: TRBJ1-2; CDR3: ASTSSVTLNYGYT
V: TRBV4-1; J: TRBJ1-2; CDR3: ASSQVGQGDGYT
V: TRBV30; J: TRBJ1-1; CDR3: AWIQRLEAF
V: TRBV28; J: TRBJ1-1; CDR3: ASPPGGGNTEAF
V: TRBV19; J: TRBJ2-7; CDR3: ASSDRTGTRGSSYEQY
V: TRBV30; J: TRBJ1-1; CDR3: AGQPGRTEAF
V: TRBV2; J: TRBJ2-2; CDR3: ASTVGGTGELF
V: TRBV6-4; J: TRBJ1-5; CDR3: AMGGPAGDQPQH
V: TRBV28; J: TRBJ2-1; CDR3: ASSPLPWEQF
V: TRBV28; J: TRBJ2-1; CDR3: ASSETVSSYNEQF
V: TRBV2; J: TRBJ2-7; CDR3: ASTPGVFYEQY
V: TRBV6-1; J: TRBJ2-1; CDR3: ASSEQVAYNEQF
V: TRBV6-5; J: TRBJ2-2; CDR3: ASSYSGRVNTGELF
V: TRBV5-4; J: TRBJ1-2; CDR3: ASSLGSTGGYGYT
V: TRBV30; J: TRBJ2-1; CDR3: AWEYNEQF
V: TRBV7-2; J: TRBJ1-1; CDR3: ASSLAASDTEAF
V: TRBV6-1; J: TRBJ1-3; CDR3: ASSGSVAGGASFGNTIY
V: TRBV5-1; J: TRBJ2-2; CDR3: ASSLMQGPGELF
V: TRBV28; J: TRBJ1-5; CDR3: ASSSTGDQPQH
V: TRBV19; J: TRBJ2-7; CDR3: ASSIRLAGDAEQY
V: TRBV19; J: TRBJ2-2; CDR3: ASRPFAGYTGELF
V: TRBV10-1; J: TRBJ2-7; CDR3: ASSEGTPSYEQY
V: TRBV10-3; J: TRBJ1-1; CDR3: AISPGGSRRDTEAF
V: TRBV6-6; J: TRBJ1-5; CDR3: ASSLGQPQH
V: TRBV9; J: TRBJ2-1; CDR3: ASSQGGTSGINEQF
V: TRBV5-4; J: TRBJ2-7; CDR3: ATSPGTGAVSNEQY
V: TRBV5-4; J: TRBJ2-2; CDR3: ASSGDRVNTGELF
V: TRBV2; J: TRBJ2-2; CDR3: ASSDMGLAGAALF
V: TRBV5-5; J: TRBJ2-1; CDR3: ASSLYASASYNEQF
V: TRBV19; J: TRBJ2-7; CDR3: ASSIGLDPNEQY
V: TRBV7-9; J: TRBJ2-7; CDR3: ASSLLGRYEQY
V: TRBV5-5; J: TRBJ1-2; CDR3: ASSPRSSGGYT
V: TRBV28; J: TRBJ2-1; CDR3: ASSLIAAYNEQF
V: TRBV5-1; J: TRBJ2-4; CDR3: ASSQAWEGGNIQY